This T cell receptor beta chain was captured by sequencing in a study of precursors of human CD4 cytotoxic T cells (dated 2018 in TCRdb). Turning to the overall study: CD4+ memory subsets from some 15 donors in total were covered by the bulk TCR-seq analysis. Sequences for both the TCRalpha and TCRbeta chains came out of the TCR-seq analysis of around 13 donors (table S7). Here is what the overall study found, with its caveats: A larger fraction of IL-7Rhigh TEMRA clonotypes than of TEM or TCM clonotypes was made up of expanded effector clonotypes. Only about 95% of the 14 donors were included in some bulk TCR-seq comparisons, which suggests that not every subset was available for every donor. According to the authors, a human observational design cannot definitively establish the direction of differentiation between precursor and effector cells. Compared with the TCM and TEM subsets, the IL-7Rhigh and IL-7R- TEMRA subsets had more restricted TCR repertoires, marked by lower diversity and more expanded clonotypes.

Points on this clonotype: The target of this receptor is not known. Qualities for individual bases were not recorded, and no much larger clone is one base off.

Sequencing took place on an Illumina MiSeq. As for the original processing: The Shannon-Wiener index, calculated in VDJtools, was used to measure repertoire diversity. Expanded TCRbeta clonotypes were defined as those with a clonotype frequency of at least 3. The public reads were quality trimmed at Q25 with fastp and then assembled into clones with MiXCR by TCRdb, keeping productive beta chains. Rows are unified per CDR3 protein, each entry keeping the most common DNA and genes. The V and J calls, along with clone size, are taken from TCRdb and not from the paper's own processing. The sample yields more than 700 distinct CDR3 sequences; about 22% were counted once. Around 10% of the sample goes to the ten largest clones. To test whether a precursor-effector relationship exists among CD4 cytotoxic T cells, bulk UMI-based TCR sequencing was run on four sorted CD4+ memory subsets: TCM, TEM, IL-7Rhigh TEMRA, and IL-7R- TEMRA. Cells were obtained from peripheral blood mononuclear cells that had been isolated from human blood.

According to the germline V gene, CDR1 reads SGHRS and CDR2 reads YFSETQ. Germline trimming: 0 bases from V, 0 bases from J; junction bases outside gene matches: 4. The CDR3 goes from the cysteine to the phenylalanine over 16 residues. The DNA shown is the 48-base CDR3, in frame from base 1. The TCR sequence derives from a human donor in good health. Recombination joined TRBV5-1 with TRBJ2-3; a stretch of 7 junction bases matches TRBD2. Sequencing was performed on memory CD4+ T cells from blood (PBMCs). The nucleotide sequence reads TGCGCCAGCAGCTTGGGCCCTAGCGGAAGCACAGATACGCAGTATTTT. This encodes CASSLGPSGSTDTQYF.